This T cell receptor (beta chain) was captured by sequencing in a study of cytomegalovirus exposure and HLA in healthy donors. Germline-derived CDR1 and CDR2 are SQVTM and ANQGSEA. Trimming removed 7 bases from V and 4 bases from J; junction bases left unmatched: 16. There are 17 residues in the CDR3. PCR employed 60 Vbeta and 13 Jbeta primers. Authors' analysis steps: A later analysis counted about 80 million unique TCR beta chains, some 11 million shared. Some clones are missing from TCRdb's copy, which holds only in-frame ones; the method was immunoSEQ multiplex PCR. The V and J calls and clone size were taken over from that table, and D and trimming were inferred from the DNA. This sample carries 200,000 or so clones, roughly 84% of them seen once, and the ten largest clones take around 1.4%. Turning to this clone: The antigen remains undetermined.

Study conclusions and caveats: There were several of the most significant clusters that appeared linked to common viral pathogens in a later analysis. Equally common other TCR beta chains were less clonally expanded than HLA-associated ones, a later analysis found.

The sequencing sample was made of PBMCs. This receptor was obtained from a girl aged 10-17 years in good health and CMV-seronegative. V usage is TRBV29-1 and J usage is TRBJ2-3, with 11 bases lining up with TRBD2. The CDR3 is CSAYPRGLAGISDTQYF. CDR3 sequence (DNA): TGCAGCGCCTACCCCCGCGGACTAGCGGGTATCTCAGATACGCAGTATTTT.